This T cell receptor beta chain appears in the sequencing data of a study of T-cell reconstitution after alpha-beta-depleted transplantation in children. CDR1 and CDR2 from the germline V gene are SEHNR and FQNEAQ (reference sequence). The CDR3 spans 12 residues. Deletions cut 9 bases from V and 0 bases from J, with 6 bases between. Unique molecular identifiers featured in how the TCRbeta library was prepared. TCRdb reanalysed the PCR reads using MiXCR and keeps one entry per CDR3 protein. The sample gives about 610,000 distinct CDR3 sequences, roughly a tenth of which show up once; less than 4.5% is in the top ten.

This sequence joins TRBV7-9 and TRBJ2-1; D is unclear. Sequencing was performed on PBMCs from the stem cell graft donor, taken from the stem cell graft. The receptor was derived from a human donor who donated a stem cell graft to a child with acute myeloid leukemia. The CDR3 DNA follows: TGTGCCAGTGTGGACTCCTACAATGAGCAGTTCTTC. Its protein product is CASVDSYNEQFF.